One sample yielded the 2 T cell receptor beta chains listed below, sequenced in a study of T cell repertoires in cytomegalovirus infection. TCRdb re-called the reads through MiXCR, storing one row per CDR3 protein. The sample has around 260,000 distinct CDR3 sequences, 9.1% seen once; the top ten hold roughly 16%. The sample taken for sequencing was PBMCs. Source of these receptors: a human donor in good health (CMV status not recorded). Some clones in this sample may be carry-over from other donors' samples.

This clonotype was detected ten times or more. V gene TRBV12-3 or TRBV12-4 combines with J gene TRBJ1-5, with D possibly matching TRBD1 (5 bases). The length of the CDR3 is 15 residues. Trimming removed 1 base from V and 4 bases from J, with 11 bases in between. This CDR3 reads CASSLGDSRNQPQHF. The CDR3 DNA reads TGTGCCAGCAGTTTAGGAGACAGCCGAAATCAGCCCCAGCATTTT.

This clonotype was seen at least ten times. The chain recombines TRBV7-2 with TRBJ1-2; D is unclear. Per germline, CDR1 SGHTA and CDR2 FQGNSA. V shed 2 bases and J shed 8 bases, with 15 bases lying between them. The CDR3 has 14 amino acids. CDR3 in DNA: TGTGCCAGCAGCTTATCTCGAGTAGCTGGAGGCTACACCTTC. Translation: CASSLSRVAGGYTF.